This entry features one TCR beta chain sequence. Its antigen is unidentified. This CDR3 region has 16 residues. CDR1 SNHLY and CDR2 FYNNEI come from the germline V gene. Trimming removed 7 bases at V and 0 bases at J, with 16 bases between. Using its own MiXCR run on the 5' RACE reads, TCRdb lists one record per CDR3 protein. This sample carries approximately 440,000 distinct CDR3 sequences, 17% of them seen once, and the ten largest clones take 1%. This entry is derived from a study of CD8 T cells in ankylosing spondylitis. General study points: Ankylosing spondylitis blood seemed to carry a telltale TCR beta motif made of seven or eight highly homologous variants.

The sequence was collected from a male donor with ankylosing spondylitis. The chain joins TRBV2 to TRBJ2-1, with unresolved D. The sample taken for sequencing was blood, either unsorted or a sorted T cell fraction (not recorded which). The CDR3 is CASINPGYYSYNEQFF. The CDR3 nucleotides are TGTGCCAGCATAAACCCCGGGTACTACTCCTACAATGAGCAGTTCTTC.